One and the same sample provided the 12 T cell receptor beta chains below, sequenced in a study of T cells in Graves' hyperthyroidism and ophthalmopathy. Researchers took RNA transcripts and amplified the TCR beta CDR3 regions from them. HTBI primers were the set used in a first-round RT-PCR of the TCR CDR3. TCRdb reanalysed the multiplex PCR reads using MiXCR and keeps one entry per CDR3 protein. Of 500,000 to 550,000 distinct CDR3 sequences in the sample, roughly 21% were seen once. Sample: blood. The receptors were gathered from a man aged 35 to 55 with Graves' ophthalmopathy.

The chain combines TRBV29-1 with TRBJ2-2; 8 positions match TRBD2. CDR3 size: 14 residues. Germline loops: CDR1 SQVTM, CDR2 ANQGSEA. V gave up 5 bases and J gave up 5 bases; unmatched junction bases: 7. The CDR3 region has the DNA TGCAGCGTTACCGGGACTAGATATACCGGGGAGCTGTTTTTT. As protein: CSVTGTRYTGELFF.

This clonotype has ten or more counts. The chain uses TRBV6-1 and TRBJ2-1; 11 bases are shared with TRBD1. In germline, CDR1 is MNHNS, CDR2 SASEGT. The CDR3 contains 13 residues. V was pared by 8 bases and J by 9 bases, with 6 bases of the junction left unmatched. DNA for the CDR3: TGTGCCAGCCGGGGACAGGGGGGTTTTGAGCAGTTCTTC. Translating it yields CASRGQGGFEQFF.

About this clonotype: This clone may be a read error of a much larger clone one base away. V usage is TRBV28 and J usage is TRBJ2-1; TRBD1 agrees at 7 bases. Germline CDR1 is MDHEN and CDR2 is SYDVKM. The V gene end was trimmed by 6 bases and the J gene end by 2 bases; junction bases not matched to a gene: 7. The CDR3 has 15 amino acids. The CDR3 bases are TGTGCCAGCAGCTTTGGGGACAGAGCCTACAATGAGCAGTTCTTC. This codes for CASSFGDRAYNEQFF.

In this sample, this clonotype turned up many times. The CDR3 is CASSHLASGVYEQYF. The CDR3 DNA sequence: TGTGCCAGCAGCCATCTGGCTAGCGGGGTTTACGAGCAGTACTTC. The chain recombines TRBV3-1 with TRBJ2-7; TRBD2 matches 9 bases. The germline V gene encodes CDR1 LGHDT and CDR2 YNNKEL (reference sequence). The V and J ends lost 3 bases and 4 bases, in that order; junction bases with no gene match: 7. CDR3 size: 15 residues.

J is TRBJ2-7 and V is TRBV12-5; D is undetermined. The CDR3 extends over 13 amino acids. Germline V gene data show CDR1 as LGHNT and CDR2 as FRNRAP. Between the trimmed V and J ends, which lost 6 bases and 0 bases, there was a span of 9 bases. Here the CDR3 DNA reads TGTGCTAGTGGGCCCTTAGGCTCCTACGAGCAGTACTTC. Residues: CASGPLGSYEQYF.

This clonotype has just a few counts. This chain links TRBV29-1 with TRBJ2-7; no definite D call. This CDR3 comprises 13 residues. Germline loops: CDR1 SQVTM, CDR2 ANQGSEA. Trimming shortened V by 2 bases and J by 4 bases, and 12 bases separated the two germline ends. The CDR3 sequence is CSVERLSVYEQYF. In DNA form, the CDR3 reads TGCAGCGTTGAACGGCTATCAGTATACGAGCAGTACTTC.

The chain employs TRBV7-9 and TRBJ1-2, with 11 bases identical to TRBD1. The trim removed 7 bases at V and 6 bases at J, leaving 7 bases unmatched. Germline assignment: CDR1 SEHNR and CDR2 FQNEAQ (reference sequence). The CDR3 spans 14 residues. The DNA of the CDR3 is TGTGCCAGCACCCGGACAGGGGGCGCTGATGGCTACACCTTC. Protein: CASTRTGGADGYTF. The whole variable domain, remainder taken from reference TRBV7-9 and TRBJ1-2, is DTGVSQNPRHKITKRGQNVTFRCDPISEHNRLYWYRQTLGQGPEFLTYFQNEAQLEKSRLLSDRFSAERPKGSFSTLEIQRTEQGDSAMYLCASTRTGGADGYTFGSGTRLTVV.

This clonotype was seen more than once but under ten times. J is TRBJ1-1 and V is TRBV3-1; no clear D. V was shortened by 1 base and J by 5 bases, with 5 bases between the two germline ends. The CDR3 is 12 amino acids. Germline CDR1 LGHDT, CDR2 YNNKEL (reference sequence). The CDR3 bases are TGTGCCAGCAGCCAAGTTAAAACTGAAGCTTTCTTT. Protein sequence: CASSQVKTEAFF.

The chain couples TRBV28 to TRBJ2-7; D may be TRBD2 (5 bases). The CDR3 sequence is 16 residues long. The V gene lost 4 bases and the J gene lost 2 bases, with 18 bases spanning the gap. Germline values: CDR1 MDHEN, CDR2 SYDVKM. CDR3 residues: CASSSPGEGPTYEQYF. The CDR3 DNA follows: TGTGCCAGCAGTTCTCCCGGGGAAGGTCCTACCTACGAGCAGTACTTC.

V is TRBV4-1 and J is TRBJ2-1; 9 bases agree with TRBD2. V lost 1 base to trimming and J lost 4 bases; unmatched junction nucleotides: 5. This CDR3 region has 16 residues. Germline values: CDR1 MGHRA, CDR2 YSYEKL. The CDR3 DNA sequence: TGCGCCAGCAGCCAAGTCTTGCGGGAGGGGTACAATGAGCAGTTCTTC. Its translation is CASSQVLREGYNEQFF.

This clonotype came up many times. The chain is built from TRBV2 and TRBJ1-1; possible D gene TRBD1, 6 bases. The germline V and J ends were trimmed by 4 bases and 4 bases, with 10 bases remaining between them. CDR1 and CDR2 from the germline V gene are SNHLY and FYNNEI. The CDR3 is 13 residues long. CDR3 sequence (DNA): TGTGCCAGCAGTGTGTGGGGGGCCACTGAAGCTTTCTTT. It translates to CASSVWGATEAFF.

This rearrangement joins TRBV6-1 to TRBJ2-1; no definite D call. V lost 4 bases and J lost 0, with 7 bases in between. Germline CDR1 and CDR2: MNHNS and SASEGT. CDR3 length equals 14 residues. CDR3 nucleotides: TGTGCCAGCAGTGCCTTTTACTCCTACAATGAGCAGTTCTTC. It specifies CASSAFYSYNEQFF.